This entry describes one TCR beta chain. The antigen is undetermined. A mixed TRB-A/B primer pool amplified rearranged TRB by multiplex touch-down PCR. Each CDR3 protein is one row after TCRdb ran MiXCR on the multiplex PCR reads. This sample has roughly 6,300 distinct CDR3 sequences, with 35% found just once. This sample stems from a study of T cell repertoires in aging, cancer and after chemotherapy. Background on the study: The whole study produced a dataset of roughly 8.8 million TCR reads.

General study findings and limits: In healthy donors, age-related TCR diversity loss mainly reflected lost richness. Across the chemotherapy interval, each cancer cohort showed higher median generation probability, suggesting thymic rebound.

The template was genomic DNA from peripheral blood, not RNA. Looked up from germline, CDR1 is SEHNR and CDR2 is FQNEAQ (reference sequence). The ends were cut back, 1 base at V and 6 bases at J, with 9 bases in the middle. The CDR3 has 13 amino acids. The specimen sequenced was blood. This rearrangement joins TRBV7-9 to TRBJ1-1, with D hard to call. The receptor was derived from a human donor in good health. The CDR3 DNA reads TGTGCCAGCAGCTTAGGGAGGTTGGCTGAAGCTTTCTTT. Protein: CASSLGRLAEAFF. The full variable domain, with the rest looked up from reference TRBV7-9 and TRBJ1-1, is DTGVSQNPRHKITKRGQNVTFRCDPISEHNRLYWYRQTLGQGPEFLTYFQNEAQLEKSRLLSDRFSAERPKGSFSTLEIQRTEQGDSAMYLCASSLGRLAEAFFGQGTRLTVV.